Each of the 3 T cell receptor beta chains below was sequenced from the same sample in a study of spatial heterogeneity in lung cancer. One entry per CDR3 protein, called by TCRdb with MiXCR from the 5' RACE reads. Among about 120,000 distinct CDR3 sequences listed, under 14% were seen once. The time point: blood at routine non-recurrence follow-up after resection. Material: PBMCs, obtained at follow-up. These receptors were collected from a female donor with early-stage non-small cell lung cancer.

Only a few counts were recorded for this clonotype. The chain employs TRBV5-1 and TRBJ1-2; tentatively, D is TRBD1 (6 bases). The CDR3 totals 16 residues. The V and J ends lost 0 bases and 4 bases respectively, with 16 bases between them. Germline values: CDR1 SGHRS, CDR2 YFSETQ. The CDR3 loop reads CASSLERMGRGYGYTF. CDR3 DNA sequence: TGCGCCAGCAGCTTGGAAAGAATGGGCAGGGGCTATGGCTACACCTTC.

This clonotype showed up many times. The chain joins TRBV6-4 to TRBJ2-7, with a possible D match to TRBD1 (6 bases). V lost 6 bases to trimming and J lost 3 bases, with 15 bases between them. Germline assignment: CDR1 MRHNA and CDR2 SNTAGT. CDR3 length: 14 residues. CDR3 DNA: TGTGCCAGCAGCAAAACCGGGACACACTACGAGCAGTACGTC. Amino acids: CASSKTGTHYEQYV.

V is TRBV11-2 and J is TRBJ2-7, with 7 bases that match TRBD1. In germline, CDR1 is SGHAT, CDR2 FQNNGV. The CDR3 is made up of 16 amino acids. V shed 2 bases and J 1 base; nucleotides not matched to a gene: 8. The DNA for the CDR3 is TGTGCCAGCAGCTTATTCTCACAGGGGTATTCCTACGAGCAGTACTTC. Translating gives CASSLFSQGYSYEQYF.